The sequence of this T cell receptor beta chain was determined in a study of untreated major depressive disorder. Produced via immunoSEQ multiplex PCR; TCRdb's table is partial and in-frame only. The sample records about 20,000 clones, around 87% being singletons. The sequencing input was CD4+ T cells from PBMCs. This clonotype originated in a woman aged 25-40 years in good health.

The CDR3 DNA is TGTGCCAGAGATACGTACCGCGGTGACTATAATTCACCCCTCCACTTT. Translated, it gives CARDTYRGDYNSPLHF. This chain connects TRBV5-3 to TRBJ1-6; D gene ambiguous. TRBV5-3 is noted as an ORF with a role that remains uncertain. The CDR3 is 16 amino acids. The V and J ends lost 7 bases and 3 bases respectively, with 17 bases between them.